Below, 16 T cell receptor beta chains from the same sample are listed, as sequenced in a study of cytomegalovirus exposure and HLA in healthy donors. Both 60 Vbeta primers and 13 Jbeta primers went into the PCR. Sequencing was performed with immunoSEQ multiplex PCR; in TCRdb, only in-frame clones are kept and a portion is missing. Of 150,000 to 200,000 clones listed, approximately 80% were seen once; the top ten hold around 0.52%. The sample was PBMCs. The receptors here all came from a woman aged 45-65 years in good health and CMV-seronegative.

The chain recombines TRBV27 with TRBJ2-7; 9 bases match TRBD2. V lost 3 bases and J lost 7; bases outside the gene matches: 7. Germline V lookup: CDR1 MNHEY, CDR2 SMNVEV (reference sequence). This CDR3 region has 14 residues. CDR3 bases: TGTGCCAGCAGTTTCCGCGGGGGGGCGGGGGAGCAGTACTTC. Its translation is CASSFRGGAGEQYF.

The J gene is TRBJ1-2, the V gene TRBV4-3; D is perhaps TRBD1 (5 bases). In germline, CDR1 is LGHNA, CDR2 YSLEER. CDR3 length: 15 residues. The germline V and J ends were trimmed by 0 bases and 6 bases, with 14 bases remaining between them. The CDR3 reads CASSQEGPPGDGYTF. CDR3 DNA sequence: TGCGCCAGCAGCCAAGAGGGGCCTCCGGGGGATGGCTACACCTTC.

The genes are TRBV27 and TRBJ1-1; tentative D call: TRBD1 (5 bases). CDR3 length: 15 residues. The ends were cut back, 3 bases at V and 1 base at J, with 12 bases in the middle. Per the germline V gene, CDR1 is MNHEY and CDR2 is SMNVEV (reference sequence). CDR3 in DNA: TGTGCCAGCAGTTTGGGCGGGGGTACGAACACTGAAGCTTTCTTT. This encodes CASSLGGGTNTEAFF.

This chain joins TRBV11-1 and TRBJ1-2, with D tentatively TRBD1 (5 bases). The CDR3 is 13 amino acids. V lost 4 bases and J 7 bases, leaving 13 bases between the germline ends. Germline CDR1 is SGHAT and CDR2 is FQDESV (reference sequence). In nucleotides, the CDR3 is TGTGCCAGCAGCTATGGCCCCGGGGGTGGCTACACCTTC. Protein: CASSYGPGGGYTF.

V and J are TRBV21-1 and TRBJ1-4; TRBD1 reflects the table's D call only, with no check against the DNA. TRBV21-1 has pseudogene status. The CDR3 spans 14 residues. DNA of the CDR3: TGTGCCAGCAGCGACAGGGATTGCGTAGGAAAACTGTTTTTT. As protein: CASSDRDCVGKLFF.

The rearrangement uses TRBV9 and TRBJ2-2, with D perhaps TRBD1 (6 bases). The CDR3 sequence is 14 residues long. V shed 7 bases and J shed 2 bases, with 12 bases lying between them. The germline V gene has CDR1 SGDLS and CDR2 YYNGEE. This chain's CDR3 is CASGSGANTGELFF. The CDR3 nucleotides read TGTGCCAGCGGATCAGGGGCAAACACCGGGGAGCTGTTTTTT.

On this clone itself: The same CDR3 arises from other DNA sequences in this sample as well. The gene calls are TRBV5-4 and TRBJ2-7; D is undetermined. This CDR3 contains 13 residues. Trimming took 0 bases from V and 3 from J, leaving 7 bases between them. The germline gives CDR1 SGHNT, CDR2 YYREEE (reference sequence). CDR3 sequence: CASSLAGSYEQYF. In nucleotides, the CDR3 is TGTGCCAGCAGCTTGGCCGGTAGCTACGAGCAGTACTTC.

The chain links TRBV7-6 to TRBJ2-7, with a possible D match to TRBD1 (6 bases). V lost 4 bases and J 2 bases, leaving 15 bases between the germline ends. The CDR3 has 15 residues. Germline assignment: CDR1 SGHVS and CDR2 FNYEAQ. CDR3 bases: TGTGCCAGCAGCTCCGGACAGATCTCCCCCTACGAGCAGTACTTC. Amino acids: CASSSGQISPYEQYF. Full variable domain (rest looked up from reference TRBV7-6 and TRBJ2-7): GAGVSQSPRYKVTKRGQDVALRCDPISGHVSLYWYRQALGQGPEFLTYFNYEAQQDKSGLPNDRFSAERPEGSISTLTIQRTEQRDSAMYRCASSSGQISPYEQYFGPGTRLTVT.

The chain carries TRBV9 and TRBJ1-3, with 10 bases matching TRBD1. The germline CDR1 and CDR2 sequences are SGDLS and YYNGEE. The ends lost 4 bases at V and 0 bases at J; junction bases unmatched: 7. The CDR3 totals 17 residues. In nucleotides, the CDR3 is TGTGCCAGCAGCTGGGGACAGGGGAGGAACTCTGGAAACACCATATATTTT. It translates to CASSWGQGRNSGNTIYF.

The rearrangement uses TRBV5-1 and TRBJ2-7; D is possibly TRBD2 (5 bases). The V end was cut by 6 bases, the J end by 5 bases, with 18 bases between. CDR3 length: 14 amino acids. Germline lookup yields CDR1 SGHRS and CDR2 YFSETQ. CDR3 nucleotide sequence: TGCGCCAGCACTCTGGGAGTGGCGGCCGACGAGCAGTACTTC. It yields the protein CASTLGVAADEQYF. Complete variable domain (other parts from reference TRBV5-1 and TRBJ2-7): KAGVTQTPRYLIKTRGQQVTLSCSPISGHRSVSWYQQTPGQGLQFLFEYFSETQRNKGNFPGRFSGRQFSNSRSEMNVSTLELGDSALYLCASTLGVAADEQYFGPGTRLTVT.

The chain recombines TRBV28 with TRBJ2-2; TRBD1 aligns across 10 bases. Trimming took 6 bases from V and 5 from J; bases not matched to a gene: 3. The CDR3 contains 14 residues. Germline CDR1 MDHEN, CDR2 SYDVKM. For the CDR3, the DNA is TGTGCCAGCAGACAGGGACAGGGGACCGGGGAGCTGTTTTTT. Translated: CASRQGQGTGELFF.

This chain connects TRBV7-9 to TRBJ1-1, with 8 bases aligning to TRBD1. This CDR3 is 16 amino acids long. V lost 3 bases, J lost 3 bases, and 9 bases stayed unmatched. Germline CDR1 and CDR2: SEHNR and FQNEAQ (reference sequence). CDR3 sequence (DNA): TGTGCCAGCAGCTTGGGGAGGACAGGGTTGGACACTGAAGCTTTCTTT. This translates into CASSLGRTGLDTEAFF.

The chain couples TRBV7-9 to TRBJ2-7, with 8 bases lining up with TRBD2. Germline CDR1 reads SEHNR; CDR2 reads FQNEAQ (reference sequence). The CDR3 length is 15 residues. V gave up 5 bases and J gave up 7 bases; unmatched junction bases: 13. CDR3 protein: CASSPEWREVEEQYF. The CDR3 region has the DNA TGTGCCAGCAGCCCGGAATGGCGGGAGGTGGAGGAGCAGTACTTC.

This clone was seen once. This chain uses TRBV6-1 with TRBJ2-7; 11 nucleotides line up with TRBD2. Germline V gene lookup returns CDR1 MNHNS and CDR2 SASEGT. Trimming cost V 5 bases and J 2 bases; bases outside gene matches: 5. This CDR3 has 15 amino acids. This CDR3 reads CASSSGTSGPYEQYF. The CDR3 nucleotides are TGTGCCAGCAGTTCGGGGACTAGCGGACCCTACGAGCAGTACTTC.

The CDR3 DNA is TGTGCCAGCTCATCCACTAGGGATCAGCCCCAGCATTTT. Protein: CASSSTRDQPQHF. The chain joins TRBV18 to TRBJ1-5; D not certain. Trimming took off 5 bases at V and 5 bases at J, with 10 bases between the two ends. The CDR3 has 13 residues. Germline CDR1 reads KGHSH; CDR2 reads LQKENI.

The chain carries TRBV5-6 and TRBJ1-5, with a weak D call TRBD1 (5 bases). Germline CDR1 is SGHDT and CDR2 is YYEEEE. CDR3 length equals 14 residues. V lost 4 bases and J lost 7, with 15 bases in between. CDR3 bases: TGTGCCAGCAGCCTGAGGGGAGGGTCACAGCCCCAGCATTTT. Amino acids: CASSLRGGSQPQHF.